A single sample gave rise to the 27 T cell receptor beta chains below, sequenced in a study of CD8+CD57+ T cells in acquired aplastic anemia. It was genomic DNA that served as the template for profiling TCR beta VDJ and CDR3. TCRdb re-derived calls from the reads in MiXCR, one entry per CDR3 protein. This sample yields 170,000 or so distinct CDR3 sequences, of which roughly 65% are seen a single time; 42% belongs to the top ten. Previously, flow cytometry had revealed CD8+CD57+ cell expansion in the patients chosen for sequencing. Sequencing input: sorted CD4+, CD8+, or CD8+CD57+ T cells (not recorded which) from PBMCs. The receptors were sampled from a human donor with aplastic anemia.

This clonotype was observed a few times. V usage is TRBV24-1 and J usage is TRBJ2-7, with TRBD2 matching 11 bases. V lost 4 bases and J lost 4; bases outside the gene matches: 2. The CDR3 totals 14 residues. Germline values: CDR1 KGHDR, CDR2 SFDVKD. CDR3 coding DNA: TGTGCCACCAGTGACGCTAGCGGGAGGTACGAGCAGTACTTC. Residues: CATSDASGRYEQYF.

Regarding this clonotype: One junction end does not reproduce the germline sequence, and a read error may be involved. Written as DNA, the CDR3 is TGTGACAGTAGTCCGCCATTAAAAGGTCGCAATCAGCCCCAGCATTTT. This sequence encodes CDSSPPLKGRNQPQHF. The chain links TRBV19 to TRBJ1-5; D gene unclear. CDR1 and CDR2 (germline): LNHDA, SQIVND (reference sequence). CDR3 length: 16 amino acids. Filled out from reference TRBV19 and TRBJ1-5, the complete variable domain reads DGGITQSPKYLFRKEGQNVTLSCEQNLNHDAMYWYRQDPGQGLRLIYYSQIVNDFQKGDIAEGYSVSREKKESFPLTVTSAQKNPTAFYLCDSSPPLKGRNQPQHFGDGTRLSIL.

This chain uses TRBV10-3 with TRBJ1-5; D gene ambiguous. Germline values: CDR1 ENHRY, CDR2 SYGVKD. The CDR3 runs to 13 residues. V was pared by 8 bases and J by 0 bases, with 8 bases between. The CDR3 sequence: CAIAAVSNQPQHF. CDR3 coding DNA: TGTGCCATCGCAGCGGTTAGCAATCAGCCCCAGCATTTT.

This clonotype was detected a few times. V gene TRBV7-9 combines with J gene TRBJ1-2, with TRBD1 matching 7 bases. Trimming took 1 base from V and 5 from J; bases not matched to a gene: 13. CDR1 SEHNR and CDR2 FQNEAQ come from the germline V gene (reference sequence). This CDR3 comprises 17 residues. The CDR3 nucleotides read TGTGCCAGCAGCTTAGGAGACACGAACCGGGACAGATATGGCTACACCTTC. The encoded protein is CASSLGDTNRDRYGYTF. The full variable domain, rest sourced from reference TRBV7-9 and TRBJ1-2, is DTGVSQNPRHKITKRGQNVTFRCDPISEHNRLYWYRQTLGQGPEFLTYFQNEAQLEKSRLLSDRFSAERPKGSFSTLEIQRTEQGDSAMYLCASSLGDTNRDRYGYTFGSGTRLTVV.

The gene calls are TRBV5-1 and TRBJ2-3; 9 bases align to TRBD2. CDR1 SGHRS and CDR2 YFSETQ come from the germline V gene. The junction had 0 bases not matched to a gene; V was cut back by 5 bases and J by 2 bases. The CDR3 loop spans 13 amino acids. As DNA, the CDR3 is TGCGCCAGCAGGGGACTAGCCACAGATACGCAGTATTTT. Encoded protein: CASRGLATDTQYF.

V usage is TRBV7-8 and J usage is TRBJ2-3, with a tentative D call TRBD1 (6 bases). Germline assignment: CDR1 SGHVS and CDR2 FQNEAQ. The CDR3 runs 15 residues. Between the trimmed V and J ends, which lost 4 bases and 8 bases, there was a span of 19 bases. The CDR3 nucleotides are TGTGCCAGCAGCTCCAGGGGTAATACCGTAGGTACGCAGTATTTT. This sequence encodes CASSSRGNTVGTQYF.

V gene TRBV10-1 combines with J gene TRBJ1-3; possible D gene TRBD1, 6 bases. Trimming took 6 bases from V and 0 from J, leaving 9 bases between them. Germline V gene data show CDR1 as WNHNN and CDR2 as SYGVQD (reference sequence). The CDR3 covers 14 residues. CDR3 loop: CASRDRGSGNTIYF. DNA of the CDR3: TGCGCCAGCAGGGACAGAGGCTCTGGAAACACCATATATTTT.

This rearrangement joins TRBV7-2 to TRBJ1-2; D gene unclear. Germline V lookup: CDR1 SGHTA, CDR2 FQGNSA. V shed 4 bases and J shed 2 bases, with 14 bases lying between them. The CDR3 contains 15 residues. The DNA of the CDR3 is TGTGCCAGCAGCTCGGACCCACCGGTAAACTATGGCTACACCTTC. This translates into CASSSDPPVNYGYTF.

The CDR3 loop reads CASSVDGTYNSPLHF. The CDR3, as DNA: TGTGCCAGCAGTGTAGACGGTACTTATAATTCACCCCTCCACTTT. The chain recombines TRBV2 with TRBJ1-6; D is unclear. V shed 4 bases and J shed 4 bases, with 11 bases lying between them. This CDR3 has 15 residues. CDR1 is SNHLY, CDR2 FYNNEI, per germline. The whole variable domain, remainder taken from reference TRBV2 and TRBJ1-6, is EPEVTQTPSHQVTQMGQEVILRCVPISNHLYFYWYRQILGQKVEFLVSFYNNEISEKSEIFDDQFSVERPDGSNFTLKIRSTKLEDSAMYFCASSVDGTYNSPLHFGNGTRLTVT.

This clonotype was detected many times. CDR3 amino acids: CASSLAGFTYEQYF. CDR3 DNA: TGTGCCAGCAGTTTGGCAGGTTTCACCTACGAGCAGTACTTC. The gene calls are TRBV6-5 and TRBJ2-7; D is undetermined. V was trimmed by 4 bases and J by 2 bases, leaving 12 bases between them. The CDR3 consists of 14 residues. Germline-derived CDR1 and CDR2 are MNHEY and SVGAGI.

The J gene is TRBJ2-7, the V gene TRBV7-6, with 8 positions matching TRBD1. V shed 5 bases, J shed 4 bases, and the junction held 7 bases outside the gene matches. The CDR3 consists of 14 residues. In germline, CDR1 is SGHVS, CDR2 FNYEAQ. Here the CDR3 reads CASSPGTGKYEQYF. The CDR3 DNA reads TGTGCCAGCAGCCCGGGGACAGGAAAATACGAGCAGTACTTC.

In its sample, this clonotype was seen many times. The chain is built from TRBV24-1 and TRBJ2-1, with a possible D match to TRBD2 (5 bases). From germline, CDR1 is KGHDR and CDR2 SFDVKD. Trimming stripped 8 bases from V and 3 bases from J, with 13 bases between. This CDR3 comprises 14 residues. The CDR3 nucleotides read TGTGCCACCACTACCGTCGGACTCTACAATGAGCAGTTCTTC. This codes for CATTTVGLYNEQFF.

The chain combines TRBV9 with TRBJ1-1; D is unclear. V was cut by 4 bases and J by 0 bases, with 10 bases left in between. From germline, CDR1 is SGDLS and CDR2 YYNGEE. There are 14 residues in the CDR3. In nucleotides, the CDR3 is TGTGCCAGCAGCCCCCGTTCCTTGAACACTGAAGCTTTCTTT. Protein: CASSPRSLNTEAFF.

The sample holds a few counts of this clonotype. The V and J genes are TRBV2 and TRBJ1-6; possible D gene TRBD1, 6 bases. The V gene's germline CDR1 is SNHLY and CDR2 FYNNEI. The CDR3 length is 12 residues. Deletions cut 6 bases from V and 13 bases from J, with 13 bases between. CDR3 sequence reads: CASRPQGSPLHF. DNA for the CDR3: TGTGCCAGCAGACCACAGGGTTCCCCCCTCCACTTT.

This chain connects TRBV2 to TRBJ1-1; D gene uncertain. CDR1 and CDR2 (germline): SNHLY, FYNNEI. This CDR3 has 13 residues. Trimming stripped 5 bases from V and 1 base from J, with 8 bases between. The CDR3 region has the DNA TGTGCCAGCAGTACAGAAACGAACACTGAAGCTTTCTTT. This gives the protein CASSTETNTEAFF.

This clonotype was observed many times. The CDR3 reads CASSVGDSGGLITQYF. CDR3 DNA: TGTGCCAGCAGCGTAGGGGATAGCGGGGGGCTAATTACGCAGTATTTT. The rearrangement joins TRBV9 to TRBJ2-3; 10 bases agree with TRBD2. After removal of 0 bases from V and 8 bases from J, the junction contained 9 bases not matched to a gene. Germline V gene sequence: CDR1 SGDLS, CDR2 YYNGEE. The CDR3 covers 16 residues.

Worth noting for this clonotype: At one end the junction does not follow the germline gene, possibly because of a read error. The CDR3 loop is CASSQTAETQYF. CDR3 coding DNA: TGTGCCAGCAGCCAGACGGCAGAAACGCAGTATTTT. This chain uses TRBV7-9 with TRBJ2-3, with no clear D. Germline V gene sequence: CDR1 SEHNR, CDR2 FQNEAQ (reference sequence). CDR3 length: 12 amino acids. The whole variable domain, remainder taken from reference TRBV7-9 and TRBJ2-3, is DTGVSQNPRHKITKRGQNVTFRCDPISEHNRLYWYRQTLGQGPEFLTYFQNEAQLEKSRLLSDRFSAERPKGSFSTLEIQRTEQGDSAMYLCASSQTAETQYFGPGTRLTVL.

CDR3 DNA: TGTGCCAGTAGTATAGGAGGGGGGAATAATTCACCCCTCCACTTT. Amino acids: CASSIGGGNNSPLHF. The chain combines TRBV19 with TRBJ1-6; D is perhaps TRBD1 (6 bases). The CDR3 is 15 residues long. With 1 base removed from V and 5 bases from J, the gap between germline ends came to 9 bases. The germline V gene encodes CDR1 LNHDA and CDR2 SQIVND (reference sequence). The entire variable domain, with the rest obtained from reference TRBV19 and TRBJ1-6, is as follows: DGGITQSPKYLFRKEGQNVTLSCEQNLNHDAMYWYRQDPGQGLRLIYYSQIVNDFQKGDIAEGYSVSREKKESFPLTVTSAQKNPTAFYLCASSIGGGNNSPLHFGNGTRLTVT.

CDR3 in amino acids: CASLDRLGAFF. The CDR3 DNA follows: TGTGCCAGTCTAGACAGGTTGGGGGCTTTCTTT. V and J are TRBV2 and TRBJ1-1; possible D gene TRBD1, 6 bases. CDR1 and CDR2 (germline): SNHLY, FYNNEI. V was trimmed by 9 bases and J by 11 bases, leaving 16 bases between them. The CDR3 runs to 11 residues.

This clonotype has just a few counts. This sequence joins TRBV7-3 and TRBJ1-2; D might be TRBD1 (5 bases). Germline CDR1 SGHTA, CDR2 FQGTGA. This CDR3 region has 14 residues. The V end was cut by 7 bases, the J end by 4 bases, with 16 bases between. CDR3 in DNA: TGTGCCAGCACCCTACCCGGGGACCTCTATGGCTACACCTTC. It encodes CASTLPGDLYGYTF. Supplemented by reference TRBV7-3 and TRBJ1-2, the full variable domain reads GAGVSQTPSNKVTEKGKYVELRCDPISGHTALYWYRQSLGQGPEFLIYFQGTGAADDSGLPNDRFFAVRPEGSVSTLKIQRTERGDSAVYLCASTLPGDLYGYTFGSGTRLTVV.

This clonotype was picked up a small number of times. This rearrangement joins TRBV25-1 to TRBJ1-6; D not resolved. Deletions cut 5 bases from V and 7 bases from J, with 9 bases between. Germline CDR1 reads MGHDK; CDR2 reads SYGVNS. The CDR3 loop spans 13 amino acids. As DNA, the CDR3 is TGTGCCAGCAGTTTAGTTGAGAATTCACCCCTCCACTTT. This codes for CASSLVENSPLHF.

The table lists this clonotype with a few counts. At one of its ends the junction is not consistent with the germline gene, which may arise from a read error. The chain recombines TRBV6-1 with TRBJ1-2; 10 bases line up with TRBD1. Germline lookup yields CDR1 MNHNS and CDR2 SASEGT. The CDR3 is 16 amino acids. CDR3 protein: CANSEYGTGVNYGYTF. The CDR3 nucleotides are TGTGCCAACAGTGAATATGGGACAGGGGTGAACTATGGCTACACCTTC.

This clonotype occurred once. This chain joins TRBV7-6 and TRBJ2-1, with a possible D match to TRBD2 (6 bases). The CDR3 is 12 amino acids. Germline assignment: CDR1 SGHVS and CDR2 FNYEAQ. V lost 1 base to trimming and J lost 13 bases, with 11 bases between them. The CDR3 nucleotides read TGTGCCAGCAGCTTAGTAGGGGAGGACCAGTTCTTC. It codes for CASSLVGEDQFF.

Ten or more counts support this clonotype. The chain joins TRBV27 to TRBJ1-5; D is perhaps TRBD1 (5 bases). CDR3 length: 12 residues. The germline V gene encodes CDR1 MNHEY and CDR2 SMNVEV (reference sequence). V lost 6 bases and J 6 bases, leaving 9 bases between the germline ends. The CDR3 spells CASRTGLQPQHF. DNA of the CDR3: TGTGCCAGCAGGACGGGACTTCAGCCCCAGCATTTT.

This clonotype was seen a handful of times. V usage is TRBV30 and J usage is TRBJ2-1, with a tentative D call TRBD1 (6 bases). The germline gives CDR1 GTSNPN, CDR2 SVGIG (reference sequence). The CDR3 spans 16 residues. The ends were cut back, 8 bases at V and 2 bases at J, with 22 bases in the middle. This CDR3 is CAHDDRTLLTYNEQFF. The CDR3, as DNA: TGTGCCCATGACGACAGGACCTTACTCACCTACAATGAGCAGTTCTTC.

The chain joins TRBV7-2 to TRBJ2-3; 14 bases are shared with TRBD2. CDR1 and CDR2 from the germline V gene are SGHTA and FQGNSA. The ends lost 6 bases at V and 0 bases at J; junction bases unmatched: 11. This CDR3 spans 19 amino acids. CDR3 loop: CASRPRLAGGLPSTDTQYF. In nucleotides, the CDR3 is TGTGCCAGCAGGCCCCGACTAGCGGGGGGGCTCCCTAGCACAGATACGCAGTATTTT.

This chain connects TRBV7-9 to TRBJ2-7, with 7 nucleotides matching TRBD1. The CDR3 is 15 residues long. CDR1 and CDR2 (germline): SEHNR, FQNEAQ (reference sequence). Trimming at V came to 5 bases and at J to 1 base, leaving 8 bases not matched to a gene. The DNA for the CDR3 is TGTGCCAGCAGCCCCAGACAGGGTCCGTCCTACGAGCAGTACTTC. Its protein product is CASSPRQGPSYEQYF.